This T cell receptor (beta chain) was retrieved from a study of beta chain features in type 1 diabetes. The investigators reverse transcribed all of the isolated RNA, so they sequenced expressed TCRB transcripts. The protocol was immunoSEQ multiplex PCR, while the TCRdb copy is restricted to in-frame clones and leaves out a portion. The table lists roughly 160,000 clones, about 7.9% of them singletons. This CDR3 region has 13 residues. V lost 7 bases and J 8 bases, leaving 15 bases between the germline ends. The germline CDR1 and CDR2 sequences are LNHDA and SQIVND (reference sequence). Study outcomes and limitations: Patients' naive, central memory and regulatory TCRB repertoires appeared more alike than those of healthy donors. TCRB CDR3s from Type 1 diabetes patients were moderately but significantly shorter in all four CD4+ subsets.

This clone has at least ten counts. What it binds is unknown. The rearrangement uses TRBV19 and TRBJ2-4, with D perhaps matching TRBD1 (6 bases). This TCR came from a man younger than 35 with type 1 diabetes. Sequencing input: central memory CD4+ T cells from blood. CDR3 protein: CASNRLPGDIQYF. DNA of the CDR3: TGTGCCAGTAATAGGCTCCCAGGGGACATTCAGTACTTC.